This record concerns one T cell receptor (beta chain) sequence. This record belongs to a study of blood T cell repertoires in COVID-19. Overall study context: Samples came from the United States, Italy and Spain, spanning acute and convalescent COVID-19. T cells, B-cell-depleted T cells, or PBMCs supplied cDNA or gDNA.

The V end lost 4 bases, the J end lost 0 bases, and 13 bases lay between the germline ends. There are 15 residues in the CDR3. Looked up from germline, CDR1 is SGHRS and CDR2 is YFSETQ. Per the authors' pipeline: Reference gene primer amplification gave estimated nucleated cell counts. Data came from immunoSEQ multiplex PCR; TCRdb stores just in-frame clones and leaves some out. Clone size and V and J calls were adopted from that table, with D and trimming inferred from the DNA. The sample lists 100,000 or so clones, roughly four fifths occurring once. Sequenced input: peripheral blood. The source is a man aged 35 to 55 with active or convalescent COVID-19. This sequence joins TRBV5-1 and TRBJ1-1; D is undetermined. DNA for the CDR3: TGCGCCAGCAGCACCGATACCAACATGAACACTGAAGCTTTCTTT. It yields the protein CASSTDTNMNTEAFF.